The clone carrying this T cell receptor beta chain was seen only once. This sample is drawn from a study of cytomegalovirus exposure and HLA in healthy donors. Overall study context: The 130 or so validation repertoires were reported in a later analysis to have been generated on the same platform as the roughly 720 first-cohort repertoires.

Profiling relied on immunoSEQ multiplex PCR, and the TCRdb table lists in-frame clones only, not all of them. The sample includes over 85,000 clones, approximately 88% of them seen just once. Looked up from germline, CDR1 is LNHNV and CDR2 is YYDKDF (reference sequence). The CDR3 runs 15 residues. The ends lost 2 bases at V and 2 bases at J; junction bases unmatched: 6. The chain has TRBV15 and TRBJ2-7; 7 bases are a match to TRBD1. The TCR was taken from a woman between 18 and 29 years old in good health and CMV-seropositive. Sequenced material: PBMCs. The CDR3: CATSRSGTVPYEQYF. CDR3 nucleotides: TGTGCCACCAGCAGATCCGGGACAGTCCCCTACGAGCAGTACTTC.